The 12 T cell receptor beta chains given below trace back to one sample, sequenced in a study of blood T cells in healthy people across ages. It was with a sample-barcoded 5' primer and a J-beta primer mix that a second PCR of roughly 7 to 12 cycles was run. TCRdb ran MiXCR on the 5' RACE reads and lists one entry per CDR3 protein. This repertoire shows around 780,000 distinct CDR3 sequences, 25% to 30% found once; its top ten account for 3%. The data were also submitted as part of a second study, on T cells of mothers and their children.

Input material: blood. These receptors all stem from a boy younger than 18 in good health.

CDR3 sequence (DNA): TGTGCCAGCAGCCCCACTTCCGTGGGTGGCTACACCTTC. This gives the protein CASSPTSVGGYTF. The chain has TRBV11-2 and TRBJ1-2, with unresolved D. V lost 5 bases and J lost 7, with 14 bases in between. The CDR3 consists of 13 residues. Germline values: CDR1 SGHAT, CDR2 FQNNGV.

V gene TRBV7-9 combines with J gene TRBJ2-7, with D hard to call. The CDR3 has 12 amino acids. CDR1 is SEHNR, CDR2 FQNEAQ, per germline (reference sequence). V was shortened by 1 base and J by 4 bases, with 5 bases between the two germline ends. The CDR3: CASSLDEYEQYF. The CDR3 DNA reads TGTGCCAGCAGCTTAGACGAGTACGAGCAGTACTTC.

The chain is built from TRBV3-1 and TRBJ2-1; no clear D gene. The V and J ends lost 1 base and 3 bases respectively, with 7 bases between them. The CDR3 is made up of 14 amino acids. Germline-derived CDR1 and CDR2 are LGHDT and YNNKEL (reference sequence). In DNA form, the CDR3 reads TGTGCCAGCAGCCAAGGGGTGGGCTACAATGAGCAGTTCTTC. Protein sequence: CASSQGVGYNEQFF.

This clonotype was seen a handful of times. The rearrangement uses TRBV4-2 and TRBJ2-2; tentative D call: TRBD2 (6 bases). Germline CDR1 LGHNA, CDR2 YNFKEQ. The CDR3 length is 15 residues. Trimming shortened V by 4 bases and J by 4 bases, and 13 bases separated the two germline ends. CDR3 sequence reads: CASSRLLGGTGELFF. CDR3 nucleotide sequence: TGTGCCAGCAGCCGACTGCTCGGGGGCACCGGGGAGCTGTTTTTT.

This clonotype appeared a single time. The rearrangement uses TRBV11-2 and TRBJ2-5; D gene uncertain. CDR3 length: 12 residues. V was pared by 5 bases and J by 5 bases, with 9 bases between. Germline values: CDR1 SGHAT, CDR2 FQNNGV. CDR3 in amino acids: CASSPLAETQYF. Here the CDR3 DNA reads TGTGCCAGCAGCCCACTCGCCGAGACCCAGTACTTC.

The rearrangement uses TRBV4-2 and TRBJ2-1; the match to TRBD2 covers 7 bases. CDR1 and CDR2 (germline): LGHNA, YNFKEQ. The V and J ends lost 0 bases and 5 bases, in that order; junction bases with no gene match: 4. This CDR3 region has 15 residues. The CDR3 is CASSQDYGTNNEQFF. In nucleotides, the CDR3 is TGTGCCAGCAGCCAAGATTATGGGACTAACAATGAGCAGTTCTTC.

The chain uses TRBV30 and TRBJ2-4, with D unclear. CDR1 and CDR2 from the germline V gene are GTSNPN and SVGIG (reference sequence). This CDR3 has 14 amino acids. The V end lost 3 bases, the J end lost 1 base, and 10 bases lay between the germline ends. The CDR3 here is CAWRATAAKNIQYF. Here the CDR3 DNA reads TGTGCCTGGAGGGCTACGGCGGCCAAAAACATTCAGTACTTC. Complete variable domain (other parts from reference TRBV30 and TRBJ2-4): SQTIHQWPATLVQPVGSPLSLECTVEGTSNPNLYWYRQAAGRGLQLLFYSVGIGQISSEVPQNLSASRPQDRQFILSSKKLLLSDSGFYLCAWRATAAKNIQYFGAGTRLSVL.

The V and J genes are TRBV19 and TRBJ2-5; weak D call: TRBD1 (5 bases). The end of the DNA fits TRBJ2-7 better, so the J call may be wrong. The CDR3 consists of 14 residues. Germline V gene lookup returns CDR1 LNHDA and CDR2 SQIVND (reference sequence). This CDR3 reads CASSTNRRSYEQYF. CDR3 DNA: TGTGCCAGTAGCACCAACAGGCGCTCCTACGAGCAGTACTTC.

The chain couples TRBV5-1 to TRBJ2-3, with D uncertain. This CDR3 contains 17 residues. Trimming removed 2 bases from V and 2 bases from J, with 18 bases in between. Germline V lookup: CDR1 SGHRS, CDR2 YFSETQ. The CDR3 here is CASSFGGAASFTDTQYF. In DNA, the CDR3 is TGCGCCAGCAGCTTTGGTGGAGCCGCCTCATTCACAGATACGCAGTATTTT. The complete variable domain, with remaining parts taken from reference TRBV5-1 and TRBJ2-3, reads KAGVTQTPRYLIKTRGQQVTLSCSPISGHRSVSWYQQTPGQGLQFLFEYFSETQRNKGNFPGRFSGRQFSNSRSEMNVSTLELGDSALYLCASSFGGAASFTDTQYFGPGTRLTVL.

This clonotype was observed a few times. Relative to the germline gene, one junction end is altered; a read error may explain this. The chain recombines TRBV13 with TRBJ1-1; D is perhaps TRBD1 (5 bases). The CDR3 contains 15 residues. Germline CDR1 and CDR2: PRHDT and FYEKMQ (reference sequence). The CDR3 region has the DNA TGTGCCAGCAGCTTAGGGACAGCGATGAACGCTGAAGCTTTCTTT. Amino acid sequence: CASSLGTAMNAEAFF.

The V gene is TRBV6-5, the J gene TRBJ2-7; perhaps TRBD1 as D (5 bases). The CDR3 runs to 14 residues. Germline loops: CDR1 MNHEY, CDR2 SVGAGI. V was cut by 2 bases and J by 2 bases, with 10 bases left in between. The DNA of the CDR3 is TGTGCCAGCAGTTACCTGACAGCCCCCTACGAGCAGTACTTC. Protein: CASSYLTAPYEQYF.

In its sample, this clonotype was seen a few times. This rearrangement joins TRBV7-2 to TRBJ2-4; D is unresolved. Germline V CDR1 and CDR2: SGHTA, FQGNSA. Trimming removed 1 base from V and 6 bases from J, with 13 bases in between. The CDR3 loop spans 15 amino acids. For the CDR3, the DNA is TGTGCCAGCAGCTTAGAGTCGAGACTGGGAAACATTCAGTACTTC. The encoded protein is CASSLESRLGNIQYF.